This T cell receptor (beta chain) was documented in a study of T cell responses to AZD1222 COVID-19 vaccine. The CDR3 has 15 residues. The germline CDR1 and CDR2 sequences are ENHRY and SYGVKD. Losses at the gene ends were 0 bases for V and 7 bases for J; bases not matched to a gene: 5. TCRdb's copy holds only in-frame clones and misses some; the assay was immunoSEQ multiplex PCR. The sample carries roughly 200,000 clones, more than 80% recorded once. This TCR was recovered from an adult who received the MenACWY meningococcal vaccine as a control. The chain links TRBV10-3 to TRBJ2-1; TRBD2 matches 8 bases. The specimen comprised peripheral blood, sampled 28 days after the second dose of the MenACWY control vaccine. The CDR3 loop is CAISESPAGANEQFF. For the CDR3, the DNA is TGTGCCATCAGTGAGTCTCCAGCGGGAGCAAATGAGCAGTTCTTC.